These 5 T cell receptor beta chains share one sample of origin, sequenced in a study of T cell responses to AZD1222 COVID-19 vaccine. Some clones are missing from TCRdb's copy, which holds only in-frame ones; the method was immunoSEQ multiplex PCR. The repertoire holds 150,000 or so clones, around 90% seen once, with 1% to 1.5% in the top ten. Here the sequenced sample was peripheral blood, taken 28 days after the second AZD1222 dose. The source is an adult who received the AZD1222 COVID-19 vaccine.

This clone was seen just once. V and J are TRBV5-1 and TRBJ2-7; 9 nucleotides agree with TRBD1. Per germline, CDR1 SGHRS and CDR2 YFSETQ. V dropped 3 bases and J dropped 0; count of bases not matched to a gene: 4. CDR3 size: 15 residues. CDR3 loop: CASSWGDRDSYEQYF. The CDR3 DNA reads as TGCGCCAGCAGCTGGGGGGACAGGGACTCCTACGAGCAGTACTTC.

The CDR3 loop reads CASSTMGPGNQPQHF. CDR3 coding DNA: TGTGCCAGTAGTACCATGGGGCCCGGCAATCAGCCCCAGCATTTT. The chain uses TRBV19 and TRBJ1-5; the D gene is possibly TRBD1 (5 bases). V lost 4 bases to trimming and J lost 2 bases, with 12 bases between them. The CDR3 totals 15 residues. Germline loops: CDR1 LNHDA, CDR2 SQIVND (reference sequence).

The genes are TRBV9 and TRBJ1-6; a possible D gene is TRBD1 (6 bases). The ends were cut back, 4 bases at V and 13 bases at J, with 12 bases in the middle. CDR1 is SGDLS, CDR2 YYNGEE, per germline. The CDR3 loop spans 12 amino acids. The CDR3 coding sequence is TGTGCCAGCAGCCCCCGAGGGGGTCCCCTCCACTTT. It codes for CASSPRGGPLHF.

The V gene is TRBV19, the J gene TRBJ1-2; a weak D match, TRBD1 (5 bases). The germline CDR1 and CDR2 sequences are LNHDA and SQIVND (reference sequence). V lost 3 bases to trimming and J lost 3 bases, with 11 bases between them. CDR3 size: 14 residues. The CDR3 bases are TGTGCCAGTAGTATTGGGAAAGGGGACTATGGCTACACCTTC. As protein: CASSIGKGDYGYTF.

V and J are TRBV28 and TRBJ2-7; perhaps D is TRBD1 or TRBD2 (5 bases each). The V gene's germline CDR1 is MDHEN and CDR2 SYDVKM. The CDR3 length is 21 residues. V dropped 4 bases and J dropped 0 bases, with 31 bases sitting between them. CDR3 sequence reads: CASSWGAGISDEGTSSYEQYF. CDR3 nucleotide sequence: TGTGCCAGCAGTTGGGGAGCCGGAATATCAGACGAGGGGACCAGCTCCTACGAGCAGTACTTC.